Each of the 15 T cell receptor beta chains below was sequenced from the same sample in a study of blood T cell repertoires in COVID-19. Assay: immunoSEQ multiplex PCR; the TCRdb copy retains only in-frame clones and omits some. The sample yields 220,000 or so clones, less than 85% seen once. The sample comprised peripheral blood. The receptor set was obtained from a woman older than 75 with acute or convalescent COVID-19.

The gene calls are TRBV6-5 and TRBJ1-2, with TRBD1 matching 12 bases. Germline values: CDR1 MNHEY, CDR2 SVGAGI. Trimming cost V 6 bases and J 8 bases; bases outside gene matches: 10. This CDR3 is 15 amino acids long. CDR3 in amino acids: CASRDPGQGARGYTF. For the CDR3, the DNA is TGTGCCAGCAGAGACCCGGGACAGGGGGCGCGGGGCTACACCTTC.

This CDR3 reads CASRPLAASNTEAFF. The CDR3 DNA is TGTGCCAGCAGGCCTTTAGCAGCCAGTAACACTGAAGCTTTCTTT. The chain couples TRBV3-1 (or the pseudogene TRBV3-2) to TRBJ1-1, with D uncertain. The CDR3 has 15 residues. V shed 6 bases and J shed 2 bases, with 16 bases lying between them. The germline CDR1 and CDR2 sequences are LGHDT and YNNKEL (reference sequence).

This chain uses TRBV9 with TRBJ2-2; D is ambiguous. The V gene's germline CDR1 is SGDLS and CDR2 YYNGEE. The CDR3 spans 15 residues. The V gene lost 1 base and the J gene lost 3 bases, with 10 bases spanning the gap. CDR3 residues: CASSVIADYTGELFF. The CDR3, as DNA: TGTGCCAGCAGCGTAATCGCCGACTACACCGGGGAGCTGTTTTTT.

This chain connects TRBV7-8 to TRBJ2-3; 8 bases match TRBD2. CDR3 length: 17 residues. Looked up from germline, CDR1 is SGHVS and CDR2 is FQNEAQ. With V trimmed by 1 base and J by 6 bases, 12 bases remained unmatched. The CDR3 DNA reads TGTGCCAGCAGCTTAGTTGCGGGGGGCCTATATGTGGATACGCAGTATTTT. It codes for CASSLVAGGLYVDTQYF.

This chain joins TRBV7-3 and TRBJ2-3; 12 bases are shared with TRBD2. The CDR3 runs 16 residues. V lost 4 bases, J lost 6 bases, and 8 bases stayed unmatched. Germline CDR1 is SGHTA and CDR2 is FQGTGA. For the CDR3, the DNA is TGTGCCAGCAGCTCCCGGACTAGCGGGACTGTGGATACGCAGTATTTT. It specifies CASSSRTSGTVDTQYF.

The chain uses TRBV6-1 and TRBJ1-5; TRBD1 matches at 9 bases. CDR1 MNHNS and CDR2 SASEGT come from the germline V gene. The CDR3 spans 20 residues. V trimming: 4 bases; J trimming: 0 bases; junction bases outside the gene matches: 16. Here the CDR3 DNA reads TGTGCCAGCAGTGCTCAGGGGACAGGGCTCGGGGGCTATAGCAATCAGCCCCAGCATTTT. Protein product: CASSAQGTGLGGYSNQPQHF.

The chain combines TRBV30 with TRBJ1-5; weak D call: TRBD1 (5 bases). Germline values: CDR1 GTSNPN, CDR2 SVGIG (reference sequence). The length of the CDR3 is 12 residues. V was clipped by 2 bases and J by 6 bases, with 8 bases between them. CDR3 nucleotide sequence: TGTGCCTGGAGTTTAAGGGGTCAGCCCCAGCATTTT. This translates into CAWSLRGQPQHF.

This rearrangement joins TRBV5-5 to TRBJ1-1, with D uncertain. The CDR3 spans 14 residues. CDR1 is SGHKS, CDR2 YYEKEE, per germline (reference sequence). Trimming removed 2 bases from V and 3 bases from J, with 11 bases in between. DNA of the CDR3: TGTGCCAGCAGCTTTCGGGGAACCGACACTGAAGCTTTCTTT. It encodes CASSFRGTDTEAFF.

The V gene is TRBV6-1, the J gene TRBJ1-1, with a weak D call TRBD1 (6 bases). Trimming removed 3 bases from V and 6 bases from J, with 14 bases in between. The CDR3 runs to 14 residues. Germline V lookup: CDR1 MNHNS, CDR2 SASEGT. The CDR3 DNA follows: TGTGCCAGCAGTGAGCTACAGGGTAAGGCTGAAGCTTTCTTT. It encodes CASSELQGKAEAFF.

The rearrangement uses TRBV7-2 and TRBJ2-1; 9 nucleotides align to TRBD2. The trim removed 5 bases at V and 3 bases at J, leaving 8 bases unmatched. Germline V gives CDR1 SGHTA, CDR2 FQGNSA. The CDR3 has 16 amino acids. The CDR3 spells CASSQKAGGNYNEQFF. Written as DNA, the CDR3 is TGTGCCAGCAGCCAAAAAGCGGGGGGTAACTACAATGAGCAGTTCTTC.

CDR3 coding DNA: TGTGCCAGCTCACCCGCCCAACCGGGCGGCGGACTCAATGGCTACACCTTC. Protein: CASSPAQPGGGLNGYTF. The chain uses TRBV18 and TRBJ1-2; D is ambiguous. The CDR3 sequence is 17 residues long. The V end was cut by 3 bases, the J end by 6 bases, with 23 bases between. Germline CDR1 and CDR2: KGHSH and LQKENI. The variable domain in full, completed from reference TRBV18 and TRBJ1-2, reads NAGVMQNPRHLVRRRGQEARLRCSPMKGHSHVYWYRQLPEEGLKFMVYLQKENIIDESGMPKERFSAEFPKEGPSILRIQQVVRGDSAAYFCASSPAQPGGGLNGYTFGSGTRLTVV.

The chain links TRBV7-3 to TRBJ2-1; the D gene is possibly TRBD1 (5 bases). CDR3 length equals 14 residues. Germline CDR1 reads SGHTA; CDR2 reads FQGTGA. Trimming took off 5 bases at V and 4 bases at J, with 12 bases between the two ends. The CDR3 nucleotides are TGTGCCAGCAGCCCTCAGGGATCTTACAATGAGCAGTTCTTC. This codes for CASSPQGSYNEQFF.

This clone was seen a handful of times. The V gene is TRBV4-1, the J gene TRBJ1-5; D possibly corresponds to TRBD1 (6 bases). CDR1 and CDR2 (germline): MGHRA, YSYEKL. CDR3 length equals 17 residues. Trimming shortened V by 4 bases and J by 6 bases, and 22 bases separated the two germline ends. This CDR3 is CASSRNPVAGVGQPQHF. In nucleotides, the CDR3 is TGCGCCAGCAGCCGGAATCCGGTGGCAGGGGTCGGTCAGCCCCAGCATTTT.

This chain uses TRBV5-6 with TRBJ1-1; 9 bases agree with TRBD1. Looked up from germline, CDR1 is SGHDT and CDR2 is YYEEEE. Losses at the gene ends were 4 bases for V and 3 bases for J; bases not matched to a gene: 7. This CDR3 spans 15 amino acids. The CDR3 DNA sequence: TGTGCCAGCAGCAAATACAGGGGGCGGGACACTGAAGCTTTCTTT. It is translated as CASSKYRGRDTEAFF.

The V and J genes are TRBV19 and TRBJ2-7, with TRBD1 matching over 7 bases. The length of the CDR3 is 15 residues. From germline, CDR1 is LNHDA and CDR2 SQIVND (reference sequence). Trimming at V came to 2 bases and at J to 4 bases, leaving 8 bases not matched to a gene. CDR3 residues: CASSISGQDAYEQYF. As DNA, the CDR3 is TGTGCCAGTAGTATATCTGGACAGGATGCTTACGAGCAGTACTTC.